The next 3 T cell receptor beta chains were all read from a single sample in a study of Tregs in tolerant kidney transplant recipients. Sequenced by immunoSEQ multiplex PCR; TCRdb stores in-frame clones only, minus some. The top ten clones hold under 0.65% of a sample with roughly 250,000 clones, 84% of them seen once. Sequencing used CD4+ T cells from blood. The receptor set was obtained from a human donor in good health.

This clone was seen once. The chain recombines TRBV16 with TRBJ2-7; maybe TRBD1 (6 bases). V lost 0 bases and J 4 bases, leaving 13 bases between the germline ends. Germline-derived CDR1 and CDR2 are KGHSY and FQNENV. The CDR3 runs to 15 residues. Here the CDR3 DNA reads TGTGCCAGCAGCCAATCTCCAGGGGTGTTATACGAGCAGTACTTC. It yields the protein CASSQSPGVLYEQYF.

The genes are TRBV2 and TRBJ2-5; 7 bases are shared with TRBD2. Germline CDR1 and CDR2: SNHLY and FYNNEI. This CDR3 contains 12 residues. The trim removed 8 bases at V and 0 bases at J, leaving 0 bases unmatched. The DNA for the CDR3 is TGTGCCAGCCGGGGGGACCAAGAGACCCAGTACTTC. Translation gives CASRGDQETQYF. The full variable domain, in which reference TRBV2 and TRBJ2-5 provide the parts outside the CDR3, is EPEVTQTPSHQVTQMGQEVILRCVPISNHLYFYWYRQILGQKVEFLVSFYNNEISEKSEIFDDQFSVERPDGSNFTLKIRSTKLEDSAMYFCASRGDQETQYFGPGTRLLVL.

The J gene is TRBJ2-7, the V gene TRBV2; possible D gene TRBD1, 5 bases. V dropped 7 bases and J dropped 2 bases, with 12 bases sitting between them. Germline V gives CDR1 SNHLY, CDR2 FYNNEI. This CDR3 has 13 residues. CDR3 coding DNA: TGTGCCAGCACGAGACAGATAGCCTACGAGCAGTACTTC. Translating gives CASTRQIAYEQYF. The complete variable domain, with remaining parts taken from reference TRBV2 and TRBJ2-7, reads EPEVTQTPSHQVTQMGQEVILRCVPISNHLYFYWYRQILGQKVEFLVSFYNNEISEKSEIFDDQFSVERPDGSNFTLKIRSTKLEDSAMYFCASTRQIAYEQYFGPGTRLTVT.